The rows below give T cell receptor beta chains drawn from one sample of a study of human CD8 memory T cell subsets. TCRdb reprocessed the 5' RACE reads, keeping one entry per CDR3 protein, no DNA. This sample's table has 5,000 or so distinct CDR3 sequences. Sequences were obtained from CD8+ effector memory T cells (TEM) sorted from PBMCs. The receptors were gathered from a human donor in good health. The CDR3 runs from the conserved cysteine through the conserved F or W. Size is omitted from some rows. Given values are once, few, many or a class for expanded clones.

j_call	v_call	clone_size	cdr3_aa
TRBJ2-3	TRBV5-1	-	CASSSGLAGVGLDTQYF
TRBJ2-7	TRBV7-9	medium-sized	CASSVGGLGAYEQYF
TRBJ2-3	TRBV6-4	medium-sized	CASSEGGGHTDTQYF
TRBJ2-3	TRBV12-3/TRBV12-4	-	CASSSTSGGSTDTQYF
TRBJ1-1	TRBV4-1	-	CASSHPAGTEAFF
TRBJ1-5	TRBV21-1	-	CASSKAAQAGDQPQHF
TRBJ2-3	TRBV7-3	-	CASSLIGGPADTQYF
TRBJ2-1	TRBV6-1	-	CASSLTSGAINEQFF
TRBJ2-7	TRBV2	-	CASSDFVGAESQSSYEQYF
TRBJ2-2	TRBV5-1	-	CASSFRFDTGELFF
TRBJ1-2	TRBV14	-	CASSQDLAGDGGYTF
TRBJ2-1	TRBV19	-	CASSIRSGGDNNEQFF
TRBJ2-7	TRBV28	-	CASSFWQGVYEQYF
TRBJ1-6	TRBV4-1	-	CASSQGDRGSPLHF
TRBJ2-7	TRBV12-3/TRBV12-4	medium-sized	CASSRTSGAGDDHEQYF